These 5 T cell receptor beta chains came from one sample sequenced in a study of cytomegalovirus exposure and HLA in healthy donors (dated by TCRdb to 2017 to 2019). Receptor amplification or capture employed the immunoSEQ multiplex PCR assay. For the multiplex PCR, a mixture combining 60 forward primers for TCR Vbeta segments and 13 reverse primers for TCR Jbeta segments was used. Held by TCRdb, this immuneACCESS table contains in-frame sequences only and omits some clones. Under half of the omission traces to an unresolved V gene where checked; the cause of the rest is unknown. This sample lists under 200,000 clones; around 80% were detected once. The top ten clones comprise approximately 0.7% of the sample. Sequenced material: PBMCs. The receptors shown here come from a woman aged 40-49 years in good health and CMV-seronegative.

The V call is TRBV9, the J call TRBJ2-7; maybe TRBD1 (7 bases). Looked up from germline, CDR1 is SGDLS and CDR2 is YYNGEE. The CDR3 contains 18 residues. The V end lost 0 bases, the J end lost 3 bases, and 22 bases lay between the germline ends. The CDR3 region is CASSVAPSGRDRIYEQYF. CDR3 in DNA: TGTGCCAGCAGCGTAGCCCCTAGTGGGCGGGACAGAATCTACGAGCAGTACTTC.

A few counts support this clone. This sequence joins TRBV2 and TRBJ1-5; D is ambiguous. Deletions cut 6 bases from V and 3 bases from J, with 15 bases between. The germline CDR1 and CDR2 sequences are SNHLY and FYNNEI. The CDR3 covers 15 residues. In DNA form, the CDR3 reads TGTGCCAGCAGCCCCGTCAGGTCCGACAATCAGCCCCAGCATTTT. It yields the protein CASSPVRSDNQPQHF.

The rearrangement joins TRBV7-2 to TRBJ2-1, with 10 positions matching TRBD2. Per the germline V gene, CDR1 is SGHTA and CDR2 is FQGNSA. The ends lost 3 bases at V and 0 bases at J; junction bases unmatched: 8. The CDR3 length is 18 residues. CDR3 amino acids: CASSFELAGASSYNEQFF. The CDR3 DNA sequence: TGTGCCAGCAGCTTCGAGCTAGCGGGGGCTAGCTCCTACAATGAGCAGTTCTTC.

CDR3 in amino acids: CASSFGDINEKLFF. Written as DNA, the CDR3 is TGCGCCAGCAGCTTCGGGGATATTAATGAAAAACTGTTTTTT. V usage is TRBV5-1 and J usage is TRBJ1-4; D gene unclear. V dropped 2 bases and J dropped 4 bases, with 9 bases sitting between them. The CDR3 loop spans 14 amino acids. The germline V gene encodes CDR1 SGHRS and CDR2 YFSETQ.

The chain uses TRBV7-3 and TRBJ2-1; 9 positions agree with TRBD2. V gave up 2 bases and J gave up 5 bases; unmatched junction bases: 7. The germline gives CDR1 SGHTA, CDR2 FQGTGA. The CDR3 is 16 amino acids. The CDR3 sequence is CASSLFRTSDHNEQFF. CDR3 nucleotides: TGTGCCAGCAGCTTATTTCGGACTAGCGATCACAATGAGCAGTTCTTC. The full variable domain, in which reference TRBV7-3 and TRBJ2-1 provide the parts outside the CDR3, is GAGVSQTPSNKVTEKGKYVELRCDPISGHTALYWYRQSLGQGPEFLIYFQGTGAADDSGLPNDRFFAVRPEGSVSTLKIQRTERGDSAVYLCASSLFRTSDHNEQFFGPGTRLTVL.